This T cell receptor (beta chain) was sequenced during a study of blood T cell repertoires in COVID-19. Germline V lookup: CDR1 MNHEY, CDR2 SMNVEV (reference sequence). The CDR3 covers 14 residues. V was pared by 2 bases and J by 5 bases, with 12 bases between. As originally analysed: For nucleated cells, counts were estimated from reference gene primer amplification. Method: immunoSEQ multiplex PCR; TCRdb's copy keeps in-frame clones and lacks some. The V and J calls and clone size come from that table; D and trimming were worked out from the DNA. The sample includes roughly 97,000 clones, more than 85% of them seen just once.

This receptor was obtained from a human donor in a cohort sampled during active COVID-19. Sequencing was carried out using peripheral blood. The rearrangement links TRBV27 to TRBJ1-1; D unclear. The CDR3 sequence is CASSLRGVGTEAFF. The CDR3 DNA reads TGTGCCAGCAGTTTACGGGGAGTAGGGACTGAAGCTTTCTTT.